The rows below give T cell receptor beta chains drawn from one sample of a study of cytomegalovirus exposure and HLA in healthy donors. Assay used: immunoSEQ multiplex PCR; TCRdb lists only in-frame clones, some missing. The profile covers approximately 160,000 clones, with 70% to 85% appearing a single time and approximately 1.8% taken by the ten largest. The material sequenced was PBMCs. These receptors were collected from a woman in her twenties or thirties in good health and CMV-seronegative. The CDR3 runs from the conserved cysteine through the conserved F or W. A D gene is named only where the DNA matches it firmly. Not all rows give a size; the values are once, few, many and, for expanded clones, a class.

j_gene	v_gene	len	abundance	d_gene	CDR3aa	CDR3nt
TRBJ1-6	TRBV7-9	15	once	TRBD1	CSSSLPGQGASPLHF	TGTTCCAGCAGCTTACCGGGACAGGGGGCTTCACCCCTCCACTTT
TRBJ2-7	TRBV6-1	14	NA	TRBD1	CASSTKDRGDEQYF	TGTGCCAGCAGTACAAAGGACAGGGGCGACGAGCAGTACTTC
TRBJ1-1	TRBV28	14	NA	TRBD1	CASSLWDRLPEAFF	TGTGCCAGCAGTTTATGGGACAGGCTACCTGAAGCTTTCTTT
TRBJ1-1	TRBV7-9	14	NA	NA	CASSLAKSKLEAFF	TGTGCCAGCAGCTTAGCCAAGTCTAAACTGGAAGCTTTCTTT
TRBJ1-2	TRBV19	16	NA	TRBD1	CATLGTGPARGYGYTF	TGTGCCACCTTGGGGACAGGGCCCGCGCGGGGCTATGGCTACACCTTC
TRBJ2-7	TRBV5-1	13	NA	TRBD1	CASSRRDRDEQYF	TGCGCCAGCAGCCGGCGGGACAGGGACGAGCAGTACTTC
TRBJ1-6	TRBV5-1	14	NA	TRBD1	CASSWDRGGSPLHF	TGCGCCAGCAGCTGGGACAGGGGAGGCTCACCCCTCCACTTT
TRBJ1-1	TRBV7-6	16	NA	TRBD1	CASSLGLGTGFPEAFF	TGTGCCAGCAGCTTAGGACTGGGGACAGGGTTTCCTGAAGCTTTCTTT
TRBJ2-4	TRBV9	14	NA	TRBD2	CASSASGRLDIQYF	TGTGCCAGCAGCGCTAGCGGGAGGTTGGACATTCAGTACTTC
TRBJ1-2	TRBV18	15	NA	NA	CASSPRHRENYGYTF	TGTGCCAGCTCACCACGTCACAGGGAGAACTATGGCTACACCTTC
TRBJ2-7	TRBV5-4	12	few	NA	CASSLDWSEQYF	TGTGCCAGCAGCCTCGACTGGTCCGAGCAGTACTTC
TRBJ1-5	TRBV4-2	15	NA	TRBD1	CASSRGTGGFQPQHF	TGTGCCAGCAGCCGCGGGACAGGGGGATTTCAGCCCCAGCATTTT
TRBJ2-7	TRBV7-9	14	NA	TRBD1	CASSFTGVIYEQYF	TGTGCCAGCAGCTTTACAGGGGTAATTTACGAGCAGTACTTC
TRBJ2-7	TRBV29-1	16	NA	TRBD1	CSVLDSGTGSSYEQYF	TGCAGCGTCTTAGACTCCGGGACAGGCAGCTCCTACGAGCAGTACTTC
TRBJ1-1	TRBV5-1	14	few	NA	CASSLDRQNTEAFF	TGCGCCAGCAGCCTCGACAGGCAGAACACTGAAGCTTTCTTT
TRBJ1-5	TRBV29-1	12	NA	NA	CSAGLSNQPQHF	TGCAGCGCCGGACTTAGCAATCAGCCCCAGCATTTT
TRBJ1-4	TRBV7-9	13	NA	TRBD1	CASGDSTNEKLFF	TGTGCCAGCGGGGACAGTACTAATGAAAAACTGTTTTTT
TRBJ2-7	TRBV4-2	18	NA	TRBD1	CASSQEYLTPGTGLEQYF	TGTGCCAGCAGCCAAGAGTATCTTACGCCTGGGACAGGGTTAGAGCAGTACTTC
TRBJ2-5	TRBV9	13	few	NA	CASSVGQQETQYF	TGTGCCAGCAGCGTAGGACAGCAAGAGACCCAGTACTTC
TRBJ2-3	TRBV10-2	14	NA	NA	CAFPVGGGTDTQYF	TGCGCCTTCCCGGTAGGGGGAGGCACAGATACGCAGTATTTT
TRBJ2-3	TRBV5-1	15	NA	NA	CASSSRTPVTDTQYF	TGCGCCAGCAGCTCGCGGACTCCCGTCACAGATACGCAGTATTTT
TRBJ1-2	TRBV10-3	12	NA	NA	CAISESRGGYTF	TGTGCCATCAGTGAGTCGCGCGGTGGCTACACCTTC
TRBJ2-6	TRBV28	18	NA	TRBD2	CATAFHAGGLFGANVLTF	TGTGCCACAGCTTTCCATGCGGGGGGACTATTTGGGGCCAACGTCCTGACTTTC
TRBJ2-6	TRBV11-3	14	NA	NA	CASSLGRGANVLTF	TGTGCCAGCAGCTTGGGGAGGGGGGCCAACGTCCTGACTTTC
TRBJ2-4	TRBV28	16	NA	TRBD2	CASSLPGTSGGHNRYF	TGTGCCAGCAGTTTGCCCGGGACTAGCGGGGGCCATAACCGGTACTTC
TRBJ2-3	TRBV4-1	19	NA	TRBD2	CASSQVTTSGGLSTDTQYF	TGCGCCAGCAGCCAAGTGACGACTAGCGGGGGACTAAGCACAGATACGCAGTATTTT
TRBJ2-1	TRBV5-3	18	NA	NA	CARSLAGAEGPRWNEQFF	TGTGCCAGAAGCTTGGCGGGCGCGGAGGGGCCACGTTGGAATGAGCAGTTCTTC
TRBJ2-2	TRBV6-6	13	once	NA	CASRDTNTGELFF	TGTGCCAGCAGGGACACAAACACCGGGGAGCTGTTTTTT
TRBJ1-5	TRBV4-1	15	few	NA	CASSQLLGDNQPQHF	TGCGCCAGCAGCCAATTGTTAGGGGACAATCAGCCCCAGCATTTT
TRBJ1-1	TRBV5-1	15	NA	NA	CASSLAIRVNTEAFF	TGCGCCAGCAGCTTGGCAATCAGGGTGAACACTGAAGCTTTCTTT